One T cell receptor beta chain is described in this entry. RNA, at about 0.45 to 1 ug, was reverse transcribed with random hexamers. TCRdb re-analysed the immunoSEQ multiplex PCR reads in MiXCR, keeping a single row per CDR3 protein. This sample has 150,000 to 200,000 distinct CDR3 sequences, with over 85% found just once. The data belong to a study of CD8 T cells in Susac syndrome. The CDR3 has 15 amino acids. Germline CDR1 MDHEN, CDR2 SYDVKM. Trimming pared 6 bases from V and 0 bases from J, leaving 15 bases between. The V call is TRBV28, the J call TRBJ2-7, with D tentatively TRBD1 or TRBD2 (5 bases each). The sequencing input was CD4+ T cells from PBMCs. This sequence originates from a human donor in good health. The CDR3 bases are TGTGCCAGCAGCCCGCCGGGGCTGAACTCCTACGAGCAGTACTTC. This sequence encodes CASSPPGLNSYEQYF.